This entry lists 14 T cell receptor beta chains sequenced from one sample in a study of radiation and T cells in renal cell carcinoma (dated by TCRdb to the early 2020s). The method behind the library was the immunoSEQ multiplex PCR assay. The clones in this table, taken by TCRdb from immuneACCESS, are in-frame only. Not every clone is retained; where verified, under half of the shortfall comes from an unresolved V gene, and the cause of the rest is unknown. This sample lists about 25,000 clones; 58% were detected once. Of the sample, around a fifth falls within the top ten clones. The sample's time point, from its label and the paper: tumor resected at nephrectomy. The sample's treatment or condition label, decoded: treatment-naive control, cytoreductive nephrectomy. The sequencing here drew on tumor tissue, taken from a patient whose treatment was nephrectomy without radiotherapy. The origin of the receptors is a middle-aged man with renal cell carcinoma.

V usage is TRBV7-9 and J usage is TRBJ2-3, with 12 nucleotides matching TRBD2. The length of the CDR3 is 18 residues. Germline V gene sequence: CDR1 SEHNR, CDR2 FQNEAQ (reference sequence). V lost 5 bases, J lost 2 bases, and 11 bases stayed unmatched. The CDR3 DNA is TGTGCCAGCAGCAGACTAGCGGGAGTCGGGGAAAACACAGATACGCAGTATTTT. Translated: CASSRLAGVGENTDTQYF.

This sequence joins TRBV29-1 and TRBJ1-1; D may be TRBD1 (5 bases). With 4 bases removed from V and 0 bases from J, the gap between germline ends came to 12 bases. Germline V gene data show CDR1 as SQVTM and CDR2 as ANQGSEA. The CDR3 is made up of 14 amino acids. CDR3 in amino acids: CSVVGSGMNTEAFF. The CDR3 DNA reads as TGCAGCGTTGTGGGGTCAGGGATGAACACTGAAGCTTTCTTT.

The chain employs TRBV2 and TRBJ1-2; no clear D. Germline V gene lookup returns CDR1 SNHLY and CDR2 FYNNEI. V was pared by 7 bases and J by 4 bases, with 10 bases between. This CDR3 comprises 12 residues. CDR3 residues: CASNKVGYGYTF. DNA for the CDR3: TGTGCCAGCAACAAAGTCGGCTATGGCTACACCTTC.

The chain has TRBV5-6 and TRBJ2-6; the D gene is possibly TRBD1 (6 bases). The CDR3 consists of 17 residues. V lost 4 bases and J lost 0, with 14 bases in between. CDR1 and CDR2 from the germline V gene are SGHDT and YYEEEE. The CDR3 region has the DNA TGTGCCAGCAGCACCCTACAGGGAAACTCTGGGGCCAACGTCCTGACTTTC. Residues: CASSTLQGNSGANVLTF.

This CDR3 is CASRGTGHYGYTF. As DNA, the CDR3 is TGTGCCAGCAGAGGGACAGGCCACTATGGCTACACCTTC. V usage is TRBV6-5 and J usage is TRBJ1-2; 8 bases fit TRBD1. CDR1 and CDR2 (germline): MNHEY, SVGAGI. V lost 6 bases and J lost 3; bases outside the gene matches: 3. The CDR3 spans 13 residues.

V usage is TRBV28 and J usage is TRBJ2-7; 11 bases align to TRBD1. Germline-derived CDR1 and CDR2 are MDHEN and SYDVKM. CDR3 length: 12 amino acids. V was clipped by 8 bases and J by 4 bases; unmatched bases: 1. CDR3 amino acids: CASRDRGYEQYV. CDR3 DNA sequence: TGTGCCAGCCGGGACAGGGGGTACGAGCAGTACGTC.

The chain has TRBV7-2 and TRBJ1-1; 7 bases are shared with TRBD1. The V gene end was trimmed by 6 bases and the J gene end by 4 bases; junction bases not matched to a gene: 5. Germline CDR1 SGHTA, CDR2 FQGNSA. The CDR3 spans 13 residues. CDR3 sequence reads: CASSSGTATEAFF. The CDR3 DNA sequence: TGTGCCAGCAGTTCCGGGACAGCCACTGAAGCTTTCTTT.

The chain is built from TRBV5-1 and TRBJ1-1; D uncertain. The V end lost 0 bases, the J end lost 3 bases, and 6 bases lay between the germline ends. The CDR3 loop spans 13 amino acids. The germline gives CDR1 SGHRS, CDR2 YFSETQ. The CDR3 spells CASSLGADTEAFF. In nucleotides, the CDR3 is TGCGCCAGCAGCTTGGGGGCAGACACTGAAGCTTTCTTT.

The chain joins TRBV19 to TRBJ2-2; 12 bases are shared with TRBD2. V lost 1 base, J lost 1 base, and 10 bases stayed unmatched. Germline V lookup: CDR1 LNHDA, CDR2 SQIVND (reference sequence). This CDR3 has 20 residues. The DNA for the CDR3 is TGTGCCAGTAGTATAGGTTTGGGACTAGCGGGCCGTTGGAACACCGGGGAGCTGTTTTTT. Encoded protein: CASSIGLGLAGRWNTGELFF.

The V gene is TRBV4-3, the J gene TRBJ2-3; the match to TRBD2 covers 7 bases. V lost 0 bases to trimming and J lost 5 bases; unmatched junction nucleotides: 11. CDR1 is LGHNA and CDR2 is YSLEER in the germline V gene. The CDR3 has 17 residues. Here the CDR3 DNA reads TGCGCCAGCAGCCAAGAGCTGGGAAGCGGGGTGGTAGATACGCAGTATTTT. It yields the protein CASSQELGSGVVDTQYF.

V usage is TRBV5-1 and J usage is TRBJ2-2; a weak D match, TRBD1 (5 bases). Trimming removed 5 bases from V and 2 bases from J, with 10 bases in between. The CDR3 extends over 14 amino acids. The germline V gene has CDR1 SGHRS and CDR2 YFSETQ. The CDR3 nucleotides are TGCGCCAGCAGTGACAGTTTTAACACCGGGGAGCTGTTTTTT. This sequence encodes CASSDSFNTGELFF.

The chain uses TRBV4-1 and TRBJ2-3; tentatively, D is TRBD1 (5 bases). The CDR3 is 14 amino acids. The ends were cut back, 1 base at V and 1 base at J, with 6 bases in the middle. Germline V gives CDR1 MGHRA, CDR2 YSYEKL. CDR3 nucleotide sequence: TGCGCCAGCAGCCAAGGGGGCCGCACAGATACGCAGTATTTT. The encoded protein is CASSQGGRTDTQYF.

In DNA, the CDR3 is TGTGCCAGCAGTCCACTTATGGAGCAGTGGGAGAATGAAAAACTGTTTTTT. Translation: CASSPLMEQWENEKLFF. The V gene is TRBV28, the J gene TRBJ1-4; no clear D gene. Germline CDR1 and CDR2: MDHEN and SYDVKM. CDR3 length equals 17 residues. Trimming pared 5 bases from V and 5 bases from J, leaving 21 bases between.

The CDR3 region is CARNGGDRGADTQYF. For the CDR3, the DNA is TGTGCCCGGAATGGGGGGGACAGGGGGGCAGATACGCAGTATTTT. This chain joins TRBV30 and TRBJ2-3, with 11 bases matching TRBD1. Germline-derived CDR1 and CDR2 are GTSNPN and SVGIG (reference sequence). Losses at the gene ends were 8 bases for V and 4 bases for J; bases not matched to a gene: 11. The CDR3 runs to 15 residues. Full variable domain (outside the CDR3, taken from reference TRBV30 and TRBJ2-3): SQTIHQWPATLVQPVGSPLSLECTVEGTSNPNLYWYRQAAGRGLQLLFYSVGIGQISSEVPQNLSASRPQDRQFILSSKKLLLSDSGFYLCARNGGDRGADTQYFGPGTRLTVL.